This TCR beta chain was identified in a study of Tregs in tolerant kidney transplant recipients. Study observations and caveats: No direct test of biological reproducibility was done here. Expanding Tregs on activated donor B cells appeared to best identify donor-specific TCRbeta clones. Validation in larger populations is needed because few patients were studied.

CDR3 length: 14 amino acids. Trimming pared 5 bases from V and 4 bases from J, leaving 14 bases between. Germline loops: CDR1 MNHEY, CDR2 SVGAGI. TCRdb's table, derived via immunoSEQ multiplex PCR, lists solely in-frame clones and lacks some. Of under 300,000 clones in the sample, roughly 80% were seen once. Unstimulated Tregs (CD4+CD25+CD127-) and CD4+CD25- non-Tregs were sorted from PBMCs. Notes on this clone: The target antigen is unknown.

The sequence was obtained from a human donor in good health. The chain combines TRBV6-5 with TRBJ1-2; D ambiguous. Sequenced sample: CD4+ T cells from blood. The DNA for the CDR3 is TGTGCCAGCAGTGAAGAGCAATCAAGCTATGGCTACACCTTC. It encodes CASSEEQSSYGYTF.